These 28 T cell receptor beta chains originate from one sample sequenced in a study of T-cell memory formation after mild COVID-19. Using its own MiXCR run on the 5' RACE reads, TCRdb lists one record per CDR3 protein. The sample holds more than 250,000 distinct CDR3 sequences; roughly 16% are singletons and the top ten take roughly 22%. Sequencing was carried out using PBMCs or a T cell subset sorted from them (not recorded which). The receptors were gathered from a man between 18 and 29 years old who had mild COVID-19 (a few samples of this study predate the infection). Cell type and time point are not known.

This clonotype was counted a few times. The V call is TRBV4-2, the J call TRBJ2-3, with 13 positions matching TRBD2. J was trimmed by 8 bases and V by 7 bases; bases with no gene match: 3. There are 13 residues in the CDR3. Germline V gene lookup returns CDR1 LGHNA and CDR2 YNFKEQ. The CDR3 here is CASKGLAGTTQYF. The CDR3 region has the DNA TGTGCCAGCAAGGGACTAGCGGGAACTACGCAGTATTTT.

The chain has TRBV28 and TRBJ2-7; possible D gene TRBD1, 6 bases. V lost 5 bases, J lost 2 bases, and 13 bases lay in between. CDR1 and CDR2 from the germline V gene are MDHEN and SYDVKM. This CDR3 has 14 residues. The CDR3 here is CASSANREPYEQYV. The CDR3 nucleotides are TGTGCCAGCAGTGCCAACAGGGAACCCTACGAGCAGTACGTC.

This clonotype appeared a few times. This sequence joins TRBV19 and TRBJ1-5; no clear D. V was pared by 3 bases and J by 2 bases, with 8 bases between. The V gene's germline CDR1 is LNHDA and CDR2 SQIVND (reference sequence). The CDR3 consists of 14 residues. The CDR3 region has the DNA TGTGCCAGTAGTATCGGGGTGGGCAATCAGCCCCAGCATTTT. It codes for CASSIGVGNQPQHF.

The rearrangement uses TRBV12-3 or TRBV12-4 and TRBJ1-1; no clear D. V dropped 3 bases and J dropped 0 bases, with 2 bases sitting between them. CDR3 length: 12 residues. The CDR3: CASSFVNTEAFF. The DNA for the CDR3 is TGTGCCAGCAGTTTTGTGAACACTGAAGCTTTCTTT.

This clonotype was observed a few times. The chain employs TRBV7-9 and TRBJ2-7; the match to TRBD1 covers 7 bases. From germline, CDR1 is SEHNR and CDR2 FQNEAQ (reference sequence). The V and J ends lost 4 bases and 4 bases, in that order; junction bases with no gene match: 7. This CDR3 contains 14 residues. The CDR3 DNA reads TGTGCCAGCAGCTCCGAGACAGGGTATTACGAGCAGTACTTC. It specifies CASSSETGYYEQYF.

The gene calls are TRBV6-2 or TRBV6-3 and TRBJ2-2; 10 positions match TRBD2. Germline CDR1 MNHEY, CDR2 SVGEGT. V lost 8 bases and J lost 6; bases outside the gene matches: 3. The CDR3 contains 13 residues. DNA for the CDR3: TGTGCCAGCCAACTAGCGGGGTCCGGGGAGCTGTTTTTT. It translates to CASQLAGSGELFF.

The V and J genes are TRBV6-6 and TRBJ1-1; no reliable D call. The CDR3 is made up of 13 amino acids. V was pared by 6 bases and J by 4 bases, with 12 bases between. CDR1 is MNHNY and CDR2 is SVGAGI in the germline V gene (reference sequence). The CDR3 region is CASRDGLGTEAFF. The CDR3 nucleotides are TGTGCCAGCAGGGACGGCCTGGGCACTGAAGCTTTCTTT.

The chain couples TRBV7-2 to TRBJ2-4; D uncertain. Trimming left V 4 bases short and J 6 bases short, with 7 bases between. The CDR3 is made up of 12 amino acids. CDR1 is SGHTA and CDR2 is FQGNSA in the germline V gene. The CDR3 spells CASSSLGNIQYF. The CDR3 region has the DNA TGTGCCAGCAGCTCGCTGGGAAACATTCAGTACTTC.

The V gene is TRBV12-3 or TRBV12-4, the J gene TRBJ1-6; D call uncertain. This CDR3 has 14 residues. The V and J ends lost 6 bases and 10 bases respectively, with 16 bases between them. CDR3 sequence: CASRRAAAQSPLHF. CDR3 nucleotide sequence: TGTGCCAGCAGAAGGGCGGCAGCCCAATCACCCCTCCACTTT.

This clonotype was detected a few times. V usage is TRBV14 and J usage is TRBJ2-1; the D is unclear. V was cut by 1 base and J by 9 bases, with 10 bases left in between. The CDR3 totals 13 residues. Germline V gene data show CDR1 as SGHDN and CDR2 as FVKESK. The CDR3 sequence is CASSQVLSGEQFF. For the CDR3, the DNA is TGTGCCAGCAGCCAAGTTTTGTCTGGTGAGCAGTTCTTC.

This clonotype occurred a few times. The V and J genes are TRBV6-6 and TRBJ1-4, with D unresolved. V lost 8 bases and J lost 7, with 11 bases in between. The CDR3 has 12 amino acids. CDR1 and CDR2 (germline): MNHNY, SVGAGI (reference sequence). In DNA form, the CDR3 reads TGTGCCAGCTGGGAACACGGTGAAAAACTGTTTTTT. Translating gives CASWEHGEKLFF.

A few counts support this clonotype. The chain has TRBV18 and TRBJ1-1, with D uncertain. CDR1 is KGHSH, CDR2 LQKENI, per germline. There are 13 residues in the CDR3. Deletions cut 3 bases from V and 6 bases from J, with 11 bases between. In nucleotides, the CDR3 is TGTGCCAGCTCACCTCTTCCTCAGGCTGAAGCTTTCTTT. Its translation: CASSPLPQAEAFF.

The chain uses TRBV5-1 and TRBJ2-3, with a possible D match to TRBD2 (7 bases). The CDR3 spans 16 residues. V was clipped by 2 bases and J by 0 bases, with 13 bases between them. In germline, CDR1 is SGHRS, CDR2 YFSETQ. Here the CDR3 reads CASSFYAGASTDTQYF. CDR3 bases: TGCGCCAGCAGCTTCTATGCGGGGGCAAGCACAGATACGCAGTATTTT.

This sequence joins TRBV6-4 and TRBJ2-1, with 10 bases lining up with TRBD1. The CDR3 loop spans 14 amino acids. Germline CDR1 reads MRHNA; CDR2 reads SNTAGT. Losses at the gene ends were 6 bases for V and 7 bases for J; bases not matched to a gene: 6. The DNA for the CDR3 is TGTGCCAGCAGAGGGACAGGGGCCGTTAATGAGCAGTTCTTC. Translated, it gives CASRGTGAVNEQFF.

The CDR3 loop reads CAGKTGGGPSGELFF. In DNA form, the CDR3 reads TGTGCCGGCAAAACCGGCGGGGGCCCCTCCGGGGAGCTGTTTTTT. The V and J genes are TRBV12-3 or TRBV12-4 and TRBJ2-2, with D perhaps matching TRBD2 (7 bases). Trimming cost V 11 bases and J 6 bases, with 22 bases left between them. CDR3 length: 15 amino acids.

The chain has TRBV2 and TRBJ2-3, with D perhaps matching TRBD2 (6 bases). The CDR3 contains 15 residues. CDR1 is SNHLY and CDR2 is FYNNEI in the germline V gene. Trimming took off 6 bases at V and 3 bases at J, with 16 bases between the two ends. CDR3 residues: CASRGLRERTDTQYF. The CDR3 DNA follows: TGTGCCAGCAGGGGACTTAGGGAGAGGACAGATACGCAGTATTTT.

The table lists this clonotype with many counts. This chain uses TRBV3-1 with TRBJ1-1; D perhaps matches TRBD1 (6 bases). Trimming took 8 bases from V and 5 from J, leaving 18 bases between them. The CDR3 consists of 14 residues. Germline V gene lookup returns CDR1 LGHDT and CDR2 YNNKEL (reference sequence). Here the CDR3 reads CASRSGEGMTEAFF. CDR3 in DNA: TGTGCCAGCCGGTCAGGGGAGGGGATGACTGAAGCTTTCTTT. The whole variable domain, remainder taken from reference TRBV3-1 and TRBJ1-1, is DTAVSQTPKYLVTQMGNDKSIKCEQNLGHDTMYWYKQDSKKFLKIMFSYNNKELIINETVPNRFSPKSPDKAHLNLHINSLELGDSAVYFCASRSGEGMTEAFFGQGTRLTVV.

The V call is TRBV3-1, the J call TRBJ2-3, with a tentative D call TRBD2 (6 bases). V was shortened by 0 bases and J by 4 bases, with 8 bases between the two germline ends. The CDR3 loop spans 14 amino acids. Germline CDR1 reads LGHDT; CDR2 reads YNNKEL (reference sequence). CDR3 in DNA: TGTGCCAGCAGCCAAGATGTAGCGGCAGATACGCAGTATTTT. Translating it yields CASSQDVAADTQYF.

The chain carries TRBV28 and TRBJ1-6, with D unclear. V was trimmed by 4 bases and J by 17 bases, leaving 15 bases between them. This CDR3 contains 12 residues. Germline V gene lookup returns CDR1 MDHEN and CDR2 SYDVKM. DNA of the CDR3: TGTGCCAGCAGTTCTAGGTCCCGAGATTTCCACTTT. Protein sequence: CASSSRSRDFHF.

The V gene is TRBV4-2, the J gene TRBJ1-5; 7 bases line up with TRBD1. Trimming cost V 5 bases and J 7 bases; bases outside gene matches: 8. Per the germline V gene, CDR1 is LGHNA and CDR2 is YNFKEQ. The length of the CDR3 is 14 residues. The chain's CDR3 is CASSGGTVQQPQHF. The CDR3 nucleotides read TGTGCCAGCAGCGGAGGGACAGTACAGCAGCCCCAGCATTTT.

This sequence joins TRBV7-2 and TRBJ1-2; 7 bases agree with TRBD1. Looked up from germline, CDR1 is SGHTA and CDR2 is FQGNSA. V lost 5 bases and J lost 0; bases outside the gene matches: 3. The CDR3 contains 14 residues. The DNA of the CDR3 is TGTGCCAGCAGCCTACAGGGGACTAACTATGGCTACACCTTC. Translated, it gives CASSLQGTNYGYTF.

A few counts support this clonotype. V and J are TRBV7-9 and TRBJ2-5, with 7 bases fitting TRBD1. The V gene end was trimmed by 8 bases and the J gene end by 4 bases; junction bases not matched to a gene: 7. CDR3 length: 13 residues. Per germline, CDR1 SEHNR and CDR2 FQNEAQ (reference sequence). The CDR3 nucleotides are TGTGCCAGCGATAGACAGGGAAGAGAGACCCAGTACTTC. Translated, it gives CASDRQGRETQYF.

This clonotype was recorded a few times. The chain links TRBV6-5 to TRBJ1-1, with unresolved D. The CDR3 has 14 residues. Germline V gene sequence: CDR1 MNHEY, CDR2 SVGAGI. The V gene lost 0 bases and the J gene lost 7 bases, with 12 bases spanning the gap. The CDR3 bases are TGTGCCAGCAGTTACTCGAGTCCAGCGGGTGAAGCTTTCTTT. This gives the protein CASSYSSPAGEAFF.

The CDR3 nucleotides read TGCGCCAGCGCCTCCCGCGGACTAAATTCACCCCTCCACTTT. It is translated as CASASRGLNSPLHF. This chain uses TRBV5-1 with TRBJ1-6; the D is unclear. The CDR3 consists of 14 residues. The V and J ends lost 7 bases and 7 bases respectively, with 15 bases between them. Per germline, CDR1 SGHRS and CDR2 YFSETQ.

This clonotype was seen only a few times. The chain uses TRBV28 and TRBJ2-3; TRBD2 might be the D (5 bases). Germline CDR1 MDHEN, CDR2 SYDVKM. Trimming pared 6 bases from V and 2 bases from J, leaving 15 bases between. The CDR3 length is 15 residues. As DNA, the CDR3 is TGTGCCAGCAGCAGGCGCCGGAGGCACACAGATACGCAGTATTTT. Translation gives CASSRRRRHTDTQYF.

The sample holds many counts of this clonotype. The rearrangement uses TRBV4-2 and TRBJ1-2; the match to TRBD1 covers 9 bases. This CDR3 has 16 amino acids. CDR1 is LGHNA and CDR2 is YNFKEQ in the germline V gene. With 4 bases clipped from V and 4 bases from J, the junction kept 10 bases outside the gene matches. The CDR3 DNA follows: TGTGCCAGCAGCCGCCAGAACAGGGGGCGGACCTATGGCTACACCTTC. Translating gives CASSRQNRGRTYGYTF.

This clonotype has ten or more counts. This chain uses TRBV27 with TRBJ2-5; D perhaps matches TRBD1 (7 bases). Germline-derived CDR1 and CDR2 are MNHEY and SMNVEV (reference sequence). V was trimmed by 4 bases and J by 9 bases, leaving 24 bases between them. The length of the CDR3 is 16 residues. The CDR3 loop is CASSSAGQPLRGAQYF. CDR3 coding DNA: TGTGCCAGCAGTTCTGCGGGACAGCCTTTGAGGGGGGCCCAGTACTTC.

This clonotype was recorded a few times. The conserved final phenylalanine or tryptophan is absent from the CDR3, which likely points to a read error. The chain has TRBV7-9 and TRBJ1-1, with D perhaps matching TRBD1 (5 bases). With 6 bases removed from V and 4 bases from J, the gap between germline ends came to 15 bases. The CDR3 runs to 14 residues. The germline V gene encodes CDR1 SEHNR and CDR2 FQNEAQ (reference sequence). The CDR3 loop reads CASSPGSRATEAFL. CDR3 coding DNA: TGTGCCAGCAGTCCCGGGAGCAGGGCCACTGAAGCTTTCCTT.